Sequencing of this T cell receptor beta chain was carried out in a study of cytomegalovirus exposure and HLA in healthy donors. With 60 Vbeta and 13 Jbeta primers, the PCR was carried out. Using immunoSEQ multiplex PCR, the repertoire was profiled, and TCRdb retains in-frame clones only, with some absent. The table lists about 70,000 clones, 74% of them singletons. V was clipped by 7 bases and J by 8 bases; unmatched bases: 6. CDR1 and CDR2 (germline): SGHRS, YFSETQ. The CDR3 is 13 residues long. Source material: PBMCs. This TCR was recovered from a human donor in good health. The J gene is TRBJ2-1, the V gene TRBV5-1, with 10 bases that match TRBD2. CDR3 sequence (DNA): TGCGCCAGCTCCCAGCGGGAGGGGGATGAGCAGTTCTTC. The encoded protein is CASSQREGDEQFF.